This T cell receptor beta chain was identified during a study of blood T cell repertoires in COVID-19. Study summary: The United States, Italy and Spain provided the acute and convalescent COVID-19 samples. T cells, B-cell-depleted T cells, or PBMCs supplied cDNA or gDNA.

Original processing methods: Reference gene primer amplification gave nucleated cell count estimates. Generated by immunoSEQ multiplex PCR, the TCRdb table keeps only in-frame clones and is missing some. Clonal size and the V and J genes are those of that table, whereas D and trimming came from the DNA. Of 150,000 to 200,000 clones listed, roughly 80% are singletons. The CDR3 runs to 17 residues. The V and J genes are TRBV12-2 and TRBJ2-3; no DNA check was done on the table's D call, TRBD2. TRBV12-2 is an annotated pseudogene. The clonotype was recovered from a man aged 55 to 70 with active or convalescent COVID-19. Sequenced input: peripheral blood. The CDR3 protein is CASLAAPEKGRTDTQYF. The DNA for the CDR3 is TGTGCAAGTCTCGCGGCCCCGGAGAAAGGTCGCACAGATACGCAGTATTTT.